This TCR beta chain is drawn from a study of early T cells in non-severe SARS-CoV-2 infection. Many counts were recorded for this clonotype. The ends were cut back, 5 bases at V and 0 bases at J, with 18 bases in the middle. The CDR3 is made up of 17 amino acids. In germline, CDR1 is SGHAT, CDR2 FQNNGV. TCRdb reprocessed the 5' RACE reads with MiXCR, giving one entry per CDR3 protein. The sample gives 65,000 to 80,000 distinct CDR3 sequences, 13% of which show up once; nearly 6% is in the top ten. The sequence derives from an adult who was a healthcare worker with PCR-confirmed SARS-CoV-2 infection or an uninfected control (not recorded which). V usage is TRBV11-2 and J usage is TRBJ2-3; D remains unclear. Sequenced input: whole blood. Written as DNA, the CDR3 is TGTGCCAGCAGCCCCCGTAGAGGACGGCGAAGCACAGATACGCAGTATTTT. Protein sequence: CASSPRRGRRSTDTQYF.